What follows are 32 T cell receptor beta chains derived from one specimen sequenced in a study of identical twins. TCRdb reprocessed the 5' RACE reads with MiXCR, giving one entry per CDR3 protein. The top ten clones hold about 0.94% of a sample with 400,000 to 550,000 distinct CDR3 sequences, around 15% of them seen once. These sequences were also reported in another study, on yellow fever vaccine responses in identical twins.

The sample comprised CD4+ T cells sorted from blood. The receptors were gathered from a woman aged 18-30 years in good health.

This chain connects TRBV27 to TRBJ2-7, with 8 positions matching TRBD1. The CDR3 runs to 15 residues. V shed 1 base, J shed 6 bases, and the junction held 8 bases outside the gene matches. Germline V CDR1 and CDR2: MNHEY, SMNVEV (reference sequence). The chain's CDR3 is CASSLFRDRGLEQYF. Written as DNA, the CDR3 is TGTGCCAGCAGTTTATTCCGAGACAGGGGACTCGAGCAGTACTTC.

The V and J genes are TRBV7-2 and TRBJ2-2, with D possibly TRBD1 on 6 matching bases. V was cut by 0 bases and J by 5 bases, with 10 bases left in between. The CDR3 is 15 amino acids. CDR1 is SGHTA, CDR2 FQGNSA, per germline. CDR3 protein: CASSLAVQGTGELFF. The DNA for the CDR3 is TGTGCCAGCAGCTTAGCGGTCCAGGGGACCGGGGAGCTGTTTTTT.

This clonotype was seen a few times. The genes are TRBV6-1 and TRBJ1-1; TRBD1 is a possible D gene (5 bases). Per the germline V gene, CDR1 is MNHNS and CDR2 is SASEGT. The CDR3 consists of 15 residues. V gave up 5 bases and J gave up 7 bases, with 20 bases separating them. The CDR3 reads CASSKRTPQTGEAFF. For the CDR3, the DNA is TGTGCCAGCAGTAAACGGACACCCCAAACGGGTGAAGCTTTCTTT.

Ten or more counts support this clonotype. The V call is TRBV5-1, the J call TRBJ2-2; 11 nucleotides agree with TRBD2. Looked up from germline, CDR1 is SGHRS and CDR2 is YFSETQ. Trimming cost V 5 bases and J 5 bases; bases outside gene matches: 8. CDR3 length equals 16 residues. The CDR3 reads CASSRTSGSKTGELFF. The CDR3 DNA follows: TGCGCCAGCAGTCGTACTAGCGGGAGTAAAACCGGGGAGCTGTTTTTT. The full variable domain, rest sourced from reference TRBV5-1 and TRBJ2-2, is KAGVTQTPRYLIKTRGQQVTLSCSPISGHRSVSWYQQTPGQGLQFLFEYFSETQRNKGNFPGRFSGRQFSNSRSEMNVSTLELGDSALYLCASSRTSGSKTGELFFGEGSRLTVL.

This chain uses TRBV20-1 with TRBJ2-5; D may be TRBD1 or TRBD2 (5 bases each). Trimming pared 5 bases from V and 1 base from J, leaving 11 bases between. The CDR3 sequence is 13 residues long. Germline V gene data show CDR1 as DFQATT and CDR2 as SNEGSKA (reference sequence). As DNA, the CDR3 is TGCAGTGCTGGGGACCGATCCCAAGAGACCCAGTACTTC. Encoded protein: CSAGDRSQETQYF.

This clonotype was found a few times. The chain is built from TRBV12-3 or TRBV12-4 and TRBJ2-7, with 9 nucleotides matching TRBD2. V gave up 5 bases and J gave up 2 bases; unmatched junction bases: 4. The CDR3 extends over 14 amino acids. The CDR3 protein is CASSLRTSAYEQYF. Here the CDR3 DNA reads TGTGCCAGCAGTCTTAGGACTAGCGCCTACGAGCAGTACTTC.

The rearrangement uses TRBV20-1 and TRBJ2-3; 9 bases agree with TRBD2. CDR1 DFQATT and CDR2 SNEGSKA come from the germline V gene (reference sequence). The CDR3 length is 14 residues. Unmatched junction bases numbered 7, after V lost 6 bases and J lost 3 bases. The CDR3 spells CSAPLAGTTDTQYF. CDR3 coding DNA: TGCAGTGCGCCACTAGCGGGTACTACAGATACGCAGTATTTT.

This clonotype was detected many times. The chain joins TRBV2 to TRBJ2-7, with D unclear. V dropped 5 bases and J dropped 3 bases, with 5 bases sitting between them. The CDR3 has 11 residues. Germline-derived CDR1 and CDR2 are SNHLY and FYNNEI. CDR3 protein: CASSSYYEQYF. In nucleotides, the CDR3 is TGTGCCAGCAGTTCCTACTACGAGCAGTACTTC.

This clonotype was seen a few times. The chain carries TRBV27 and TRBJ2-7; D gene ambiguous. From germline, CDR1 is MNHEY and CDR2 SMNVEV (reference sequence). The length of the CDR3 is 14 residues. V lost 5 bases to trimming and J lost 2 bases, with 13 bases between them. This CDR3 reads CASSLYKRPYEQYF. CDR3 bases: TGTGCCAGCAGTCTGTACAAAAGGCCCTACGAGCAGTACTTC.

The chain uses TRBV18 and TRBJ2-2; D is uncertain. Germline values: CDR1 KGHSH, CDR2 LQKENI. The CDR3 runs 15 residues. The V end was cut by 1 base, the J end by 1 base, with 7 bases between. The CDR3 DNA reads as TGTGCCAGCTCACCACAATCAGGGAACACCGGGGAGCTGTTTTTT. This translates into CASSPQSGNTGELFF.

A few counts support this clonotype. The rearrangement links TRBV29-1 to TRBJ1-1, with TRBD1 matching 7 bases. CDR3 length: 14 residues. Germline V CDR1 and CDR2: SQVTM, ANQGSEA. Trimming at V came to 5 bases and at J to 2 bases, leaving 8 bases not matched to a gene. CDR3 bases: TGCAGCGTTCGGTTTGACAGGGTTAACACTGAAGCTTTCTTT. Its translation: CSVRFDRVNTEAFF.

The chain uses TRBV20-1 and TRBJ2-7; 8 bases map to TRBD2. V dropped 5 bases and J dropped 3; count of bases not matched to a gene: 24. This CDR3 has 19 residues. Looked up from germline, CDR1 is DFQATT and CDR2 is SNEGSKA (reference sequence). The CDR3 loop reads CSAHIRGPRTSYPNYEQYF. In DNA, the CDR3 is TGCAGTGCTCATATTCGTGGTCCTAGGACTAGCTACCCTAACTACGAGCAGTACTTC.

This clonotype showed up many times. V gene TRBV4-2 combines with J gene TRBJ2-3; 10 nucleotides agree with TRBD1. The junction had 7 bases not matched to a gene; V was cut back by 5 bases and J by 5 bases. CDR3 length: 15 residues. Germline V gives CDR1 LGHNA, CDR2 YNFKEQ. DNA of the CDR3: TGTGCCAGCAGCGACGGGGGACAGGGGTTAGATACGCAGTATTTT. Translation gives CASSDGGQGLDTQYF.

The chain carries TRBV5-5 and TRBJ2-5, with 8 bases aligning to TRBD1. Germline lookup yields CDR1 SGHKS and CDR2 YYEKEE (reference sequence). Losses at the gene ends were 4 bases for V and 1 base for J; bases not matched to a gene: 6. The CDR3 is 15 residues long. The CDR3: CASSPDRAAQETQYF. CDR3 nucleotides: TGTGCCAGCAGCCCGGACAGGGCCGCCCAAGAGACCCAGTACTTC.

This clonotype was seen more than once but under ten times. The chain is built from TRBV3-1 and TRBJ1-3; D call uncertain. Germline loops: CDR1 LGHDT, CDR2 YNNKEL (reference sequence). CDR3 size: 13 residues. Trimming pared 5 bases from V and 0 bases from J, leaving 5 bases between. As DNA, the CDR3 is TGTGCCAGCAGCGCCCACTCTGGAAACACCATATATTTT. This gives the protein CASSAHSGNTIYF.

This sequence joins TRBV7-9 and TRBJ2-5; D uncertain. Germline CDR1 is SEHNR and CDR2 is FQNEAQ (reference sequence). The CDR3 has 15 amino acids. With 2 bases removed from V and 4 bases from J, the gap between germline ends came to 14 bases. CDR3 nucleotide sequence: TGTGCCAGCAGCTTACGTAGGTCCGACCGAGAGACCCAGTACTTC. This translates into CASSLRRSDRETQYF.

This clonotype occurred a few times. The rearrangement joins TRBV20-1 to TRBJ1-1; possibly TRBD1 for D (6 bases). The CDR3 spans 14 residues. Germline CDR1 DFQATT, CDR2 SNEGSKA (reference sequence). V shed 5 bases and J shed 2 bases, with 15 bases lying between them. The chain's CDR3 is CSAESTGHNTEAFF. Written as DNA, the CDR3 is TGCAGTGCTGAGTCGACGGGACATAACACTGAAGCTTTCTTT.

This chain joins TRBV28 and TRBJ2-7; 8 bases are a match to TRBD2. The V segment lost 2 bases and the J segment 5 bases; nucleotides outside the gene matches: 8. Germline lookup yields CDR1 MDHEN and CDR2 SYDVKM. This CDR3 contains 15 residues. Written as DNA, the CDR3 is TGTGCCAGCAGTTTACCCGGGACTAGGCGACACGAGCAGTACTTC. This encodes CASSLPGTRRHEQYF. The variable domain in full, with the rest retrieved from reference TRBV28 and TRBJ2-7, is DVKVTQSSRYLVKRTGEKVFLECVQDMDHENMFWYRQDPGLGLRLIYFSYDVKMKEKGDIPEGYSVSREKKERFSLILESASTNQTSMYLCASSLPGTRRHEQYFGPGTRLTVT.

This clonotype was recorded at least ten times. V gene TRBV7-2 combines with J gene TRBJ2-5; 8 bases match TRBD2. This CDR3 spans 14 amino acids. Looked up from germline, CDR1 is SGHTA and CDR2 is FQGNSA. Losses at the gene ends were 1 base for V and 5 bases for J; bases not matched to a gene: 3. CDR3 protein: CASSLVSGKETQYF. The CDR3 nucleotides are TGTGCCAGCAGCTTAGTTAGCGGGAAGGAGACCCAGTACTTC.

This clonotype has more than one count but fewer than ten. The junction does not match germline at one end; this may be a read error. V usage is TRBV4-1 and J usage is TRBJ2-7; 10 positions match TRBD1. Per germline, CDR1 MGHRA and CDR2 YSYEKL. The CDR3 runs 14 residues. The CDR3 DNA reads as TGCGCCAGCAGCCAAGGGACAGGGGGAGGTGGCCTGGACTTC. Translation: CASSQGTGGGGLDF.

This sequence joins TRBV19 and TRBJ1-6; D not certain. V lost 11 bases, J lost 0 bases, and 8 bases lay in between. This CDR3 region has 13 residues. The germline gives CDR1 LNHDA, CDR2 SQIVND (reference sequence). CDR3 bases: TGTGCCTCCAACCCCTCCTATAATTCACCCCTCCACTTT. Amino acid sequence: CASNPSYNSPLHF. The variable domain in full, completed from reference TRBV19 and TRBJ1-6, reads DGGITQSPKYLFRKEGQNVTLSCEQNLNHDAMYWYRQDPGQGLRLIYYSQIVNDFQKGDIAEGYSVSREKKESFPLTVTSAQKNPTAFYLCASNPSYNSPLHFGNGTRLTVT.

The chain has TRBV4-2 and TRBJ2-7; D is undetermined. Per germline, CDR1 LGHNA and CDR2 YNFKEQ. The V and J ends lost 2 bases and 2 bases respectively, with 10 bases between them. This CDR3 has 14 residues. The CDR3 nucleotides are TGTGCCAGCAGCCAATGGACCCAAGCCTACGAGCAGTACTTC. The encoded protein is CASSQWTQAYEQYF.

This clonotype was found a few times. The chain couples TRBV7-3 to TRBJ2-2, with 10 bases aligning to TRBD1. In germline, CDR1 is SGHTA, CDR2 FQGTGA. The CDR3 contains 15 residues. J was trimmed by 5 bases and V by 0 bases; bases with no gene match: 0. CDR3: CASSLTGQGTGELFF. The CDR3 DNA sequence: TGTGCCAGCAGCTTAACGGGACAGGGGACCGGGGAGCTGTTTTTT.

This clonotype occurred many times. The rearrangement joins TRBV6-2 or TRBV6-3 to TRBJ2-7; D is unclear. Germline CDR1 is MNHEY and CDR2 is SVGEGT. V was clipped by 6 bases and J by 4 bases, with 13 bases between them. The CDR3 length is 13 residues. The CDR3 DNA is TGTGCCAGCAGCCGCCAAGCCCTATACGAGCAGTACTTC. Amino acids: CASSRQALYEQYF.

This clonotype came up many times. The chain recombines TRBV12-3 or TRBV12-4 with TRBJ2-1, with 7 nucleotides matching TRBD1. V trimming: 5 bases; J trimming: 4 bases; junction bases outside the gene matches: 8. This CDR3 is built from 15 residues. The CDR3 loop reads CASSPSGQAYNEQFF. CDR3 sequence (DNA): TGTGCCAGCAGTCCCTCCGGACAGGCGTACAATGAGCAGTTCTTC.

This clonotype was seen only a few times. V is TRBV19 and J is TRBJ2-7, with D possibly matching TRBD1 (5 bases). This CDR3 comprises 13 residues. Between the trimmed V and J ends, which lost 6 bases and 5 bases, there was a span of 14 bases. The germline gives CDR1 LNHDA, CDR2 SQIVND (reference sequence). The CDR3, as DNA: TGTGCCAGTAGGAATATGCTAGGGGACGAGCAGTACTTC. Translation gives CASRNMLGDEQYF.

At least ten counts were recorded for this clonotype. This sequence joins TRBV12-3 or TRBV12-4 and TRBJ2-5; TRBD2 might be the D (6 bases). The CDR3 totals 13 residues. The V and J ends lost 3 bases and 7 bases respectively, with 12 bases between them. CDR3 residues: CASSFLEGGTQYF. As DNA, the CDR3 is TGTGCCAGCAGTTTCCTAGAGGGAGGGACCCAGTACTTC.

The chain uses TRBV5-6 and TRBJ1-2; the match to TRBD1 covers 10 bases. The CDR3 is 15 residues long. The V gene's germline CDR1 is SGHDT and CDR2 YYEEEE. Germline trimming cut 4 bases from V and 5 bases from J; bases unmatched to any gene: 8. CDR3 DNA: TGTGCCAGCAGCGGGACAGGGGCCGGGGTTTATGGCTACACCTTC. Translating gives CASSGTGAGVYGYTF.

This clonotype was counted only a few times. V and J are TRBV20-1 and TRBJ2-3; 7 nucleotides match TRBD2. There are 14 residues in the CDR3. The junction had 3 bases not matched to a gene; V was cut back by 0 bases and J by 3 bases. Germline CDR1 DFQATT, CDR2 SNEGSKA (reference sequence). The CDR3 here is CSAREREWTDTQYF. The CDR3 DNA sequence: TGCAGTGCTAGAGAGCGGGAGTGGACAGATACGCAGTATTTT.

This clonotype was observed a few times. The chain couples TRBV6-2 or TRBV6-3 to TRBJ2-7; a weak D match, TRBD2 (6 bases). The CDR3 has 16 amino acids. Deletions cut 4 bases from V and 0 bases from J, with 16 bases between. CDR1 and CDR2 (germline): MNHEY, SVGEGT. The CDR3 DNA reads TGTGCCAGCAGTTCCATGACTAGAACGAACTCCTACGAGCAGTACTTC. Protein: CASSSMTRTNSYEQYF.

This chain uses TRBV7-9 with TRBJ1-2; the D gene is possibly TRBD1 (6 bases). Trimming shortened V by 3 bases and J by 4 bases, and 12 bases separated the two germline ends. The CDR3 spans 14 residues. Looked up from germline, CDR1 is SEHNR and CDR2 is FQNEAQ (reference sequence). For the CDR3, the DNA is TGTGCCAGCAGCTTCCAGACAGGTTCCTATGGCTACACCTTC. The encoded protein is CASSFQTGSYGYTF.

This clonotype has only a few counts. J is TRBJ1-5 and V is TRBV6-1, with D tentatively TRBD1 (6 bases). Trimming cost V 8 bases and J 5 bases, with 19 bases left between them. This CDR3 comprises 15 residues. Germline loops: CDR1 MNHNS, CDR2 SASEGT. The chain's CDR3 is CASGGGGAGDQPQHF. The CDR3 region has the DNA TGTGCCAGCGGAGGAGGGGGGGCTGGGGATCAGCCCCAGCATTTT.